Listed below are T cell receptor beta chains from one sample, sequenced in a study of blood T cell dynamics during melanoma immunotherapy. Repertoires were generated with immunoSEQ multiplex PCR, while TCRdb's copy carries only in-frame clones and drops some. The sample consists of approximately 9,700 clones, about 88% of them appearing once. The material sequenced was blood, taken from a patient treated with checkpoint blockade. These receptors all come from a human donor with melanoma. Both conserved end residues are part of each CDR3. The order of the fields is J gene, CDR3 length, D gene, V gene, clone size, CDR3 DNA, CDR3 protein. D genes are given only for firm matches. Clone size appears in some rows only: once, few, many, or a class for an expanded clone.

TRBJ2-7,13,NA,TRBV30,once,TGTGCCTCCCACGGTTCGAGCTCCTACGAGCAGTACTTC,CASHGSSSYEQYF
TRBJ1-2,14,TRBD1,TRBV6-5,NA,TGTGCCAGCAGTTACTCGGGACAGGGCTTTGGCTACACCTTC,CASSYSGQGFGYTF
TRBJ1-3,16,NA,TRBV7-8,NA,TGTGCCAGCAGCCCGGGGGACCAGAAGCGTGGAAACACCATATATTTT,CASSPGDQKRGNTIYF
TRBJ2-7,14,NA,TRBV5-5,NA,TGTGCCAGCAGCTTGCTAGGGCCGACCTACGAGCAGTACTTC,CASSLLGPTYEQYF
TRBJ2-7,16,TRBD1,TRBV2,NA,TGTGCCAGCAGTGAAGCAAGGACAGGCCTCTCCTACGAGCAGTACTTC,CASSEARTGLSYEQYF
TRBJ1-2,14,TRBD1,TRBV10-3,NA,TGTGCCATCAGTGAGGGAGGACAGGTTACTGGCTACACCTTC,CAISEGGQVTGYTF
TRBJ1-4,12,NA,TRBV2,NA,TGTGCCAGCAGTGATTCGGTTGAAAAACTGTTTTTT,CASSDSVEKLFF
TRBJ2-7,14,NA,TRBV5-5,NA,TGTGCCAGCAGCTCCGCTGTGGACCGGTACGAGCAGTACTTC,CASSSAVDRYEQYF
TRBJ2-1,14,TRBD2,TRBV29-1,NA,TGCAGCGTTGGGAAACGGCGGGAGTGGAATGAGCAGTTCTTC,CSVGKRREWNEQFF
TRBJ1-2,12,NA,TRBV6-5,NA,TGTGCCAGCAGTCCCCGGGCCGGGGGCTACACCTTC,CASSPRAGGYTF
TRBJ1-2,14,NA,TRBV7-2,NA,TGTGCCAGCAGTCGGAGGGAGGCAGAATATGGCTACACCTTC,CASSRREAEYGYTF
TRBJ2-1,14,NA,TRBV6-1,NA,TGTGCCAGCAGTGAAGGTGCTGGGAACAATGAGCAGTTCTTC,CASSEGAGNNEQFF
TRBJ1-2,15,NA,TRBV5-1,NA,TGCGCCAGCAGCTTGCGTCACGGGGCTGAATATGGCTACACCTTC,CASSLRHGAEYGYTF
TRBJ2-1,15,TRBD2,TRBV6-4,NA,TGTGCCAGCAGTGACGGCACTAGCGGTAATGATGAGCAGTTCTTC,CASSDGTSGNDEQFF
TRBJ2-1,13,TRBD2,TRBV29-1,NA,TGCAGCGTTGGGGGACTAGCGGGAGATAAGGAGTTCTTC,CSVGGLAGDKEFF
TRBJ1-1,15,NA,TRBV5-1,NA,TGCGCCAGCAGCCTTCGACCCGGGGGGAACACTGAAGCTTTCTTT,CASSLRPGGNTEAFF
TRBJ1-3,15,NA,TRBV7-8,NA,TGTGCCAGCAGCTTAGACAGGGTGGGAGGAAACACCATATATTTT,CASSLDRVGGNTIYF
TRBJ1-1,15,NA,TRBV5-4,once,TGTGCCAGCAGCTTAGTTCGGGAACTGAACACTGAAGTTTTCTTT,CASSLVRELNTEVFF
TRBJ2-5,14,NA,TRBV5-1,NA,TGCGCCAGCAGCTTCCGAACACGGGGATCGACCCAGTACTTC,CASSFRTRGSTQYF
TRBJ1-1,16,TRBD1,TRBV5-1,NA,TGCGCCAGCAGCTTGGTCGCGACAGGGTTGAACACTGAAGCTTTCTTT,CASSLVATGLNTEAFF
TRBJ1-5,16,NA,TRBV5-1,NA,TGCGCCAGCAGCTTGCTGGGCAGTTATAGCAATCAGCCCCAGCATTTT,CASSLLGSYSNQPQHF
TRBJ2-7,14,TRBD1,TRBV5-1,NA,TGCGCCAGCAGCTCGGGGACAGTAACCTACGAGCAGTACTTC,CASSSGTVTYEQYF
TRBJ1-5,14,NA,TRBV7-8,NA,TGTGCCAGCAGCTTAGACCGTAGCAATCAGCCCCAGCATTTT,CASSLDRSNQPQHF
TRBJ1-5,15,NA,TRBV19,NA,TGTGCCAGTAAGGGCACCACAGAATTTAATCAGCCCCAGCATTTT,CASKGTTEFNQPQHF
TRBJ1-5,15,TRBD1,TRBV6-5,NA,TGTGCCAGCAGCCCTACAGGGGCCGGCAATCAGCCCCAGCATTTT,CASSPTGAGNQPQHF
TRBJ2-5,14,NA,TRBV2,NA,TGTGCCAGCAGTGGAGACAGTGTCCAAGAGACCCAGTACTTC,CASSGDSVQETQYF
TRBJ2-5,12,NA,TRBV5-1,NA,TGCGCCAGCAGCCCGGACGGCGGGACCCAGTACTTC,CASSPDGGTQYF
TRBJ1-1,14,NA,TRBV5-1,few,TGCGCCAGCAGCTTTGGGAACTTGAACACTGAAGCTTTCTTT,CASSFGNLNTEAFF
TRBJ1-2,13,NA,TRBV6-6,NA,TGTGCCAGCAGTCCCCAGAGCGGGTATGGCTACACCTTC,CASSPQSGYGYTF
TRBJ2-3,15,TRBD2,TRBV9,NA,TGTGCCAGCAGCGGGACTAGCGGGGAGGCAGATACGCAGTATTTT,CASSGTSGEADTQYF
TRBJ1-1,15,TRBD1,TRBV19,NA,TGTGCCAGTAGTACGGGGACAGGGACGAACACTGAAGCTTTCTTT,CASSTGTGTNTEAFF
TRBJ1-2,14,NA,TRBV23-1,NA,TGCGCCAGCAGTCAATCGGAAAAGGTCTATGGCTACACCTTC,CASSQSEKVYGYTF
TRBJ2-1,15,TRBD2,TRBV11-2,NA,TGTGCCAGCAGCTTAGTGGGTGGACTAGTAGGTGAGCAGTTCTTC,CASSLVGGLVGEQFF
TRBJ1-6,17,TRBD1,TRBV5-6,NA,TGTGCCAGCAGCTTGGGGCCTCCGGGACAGGGAAAATCACCCCTCCACTTT,CASSLGPPGQGKSPLHF
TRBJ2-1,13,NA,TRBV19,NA,TGTGCCAGTAGTACTCGACCGTTAATCGAGCAGTTCTTC,CASSTRPLIEQFF
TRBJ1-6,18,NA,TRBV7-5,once,TGTGTCAGAAGTCGGGACAGGCCCAATTGCTCCTATAATTCACCCCTCCACTTT,CVRSRDRPNCSYNSPLHF
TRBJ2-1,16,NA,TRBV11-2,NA,TGTGCCAGCAGCTTAATCCGGGGGAGCTCCTACAATGAGCAGTTCTTC,CASSLIRGSSYNEQFF
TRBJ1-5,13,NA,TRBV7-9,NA,TGTGCCAGCAGCTTATCCAACAATCAGCCCCAGCATTTT,CASSLSNNQPQHF
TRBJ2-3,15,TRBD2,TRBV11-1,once,TGTGCCAGCAGCCCCGGGACTAGCGGGAGTTATACGCAGTATTTT,CASSPGTSGSYTQYF
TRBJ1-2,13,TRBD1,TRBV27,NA,TGTGCCAGCAGTGATAGGGGGCGAAGTGGCTACACCTTC,CASSDRGRSGYTF
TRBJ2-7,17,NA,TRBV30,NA,TGTGCCTGGAGAGGTTGGGGGCGCGGGGGCCTATCCTACGAGCAGTACTTC,CAWRGWGRGGLSYEQYF
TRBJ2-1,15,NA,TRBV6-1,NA,TGTGCCAGCAGTGAAGGGGGCGGCAGGGCGAATGAGCAGTTCTTC,CASSEGGGRANEQFF
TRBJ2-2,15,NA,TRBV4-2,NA,TGTGCCAGCAGCCAAGGTCTAGCGAACACCGGGGAGCTGTTTTTT,CASSQGLANTGELFF
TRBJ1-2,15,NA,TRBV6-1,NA,TGTGCCAGCAGTGAAGTCGGGAAGGTTGGGGATGGCTACACCTTC,CASSEVGKVGDGYTF
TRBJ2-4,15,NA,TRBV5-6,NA,TGTGCCAGCAGCTTGATGGGCCAGAGGGACCACATTCAGTACTTC,CASSLMGQRDHIQYF
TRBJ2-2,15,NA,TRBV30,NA,TGTGCCTGGAGTGTCGACAGGGGAGGGTCCGGGGAGCTGTTTTTT,CAWSVDRGGSGELFF
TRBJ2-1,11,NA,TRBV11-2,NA,TGTGCCAGCAGCTTAGACAATGAGCAGTTCTTC,CASSLDNEQFF
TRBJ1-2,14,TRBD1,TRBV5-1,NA,TGCGCCAGCAGCTTACAGGGGGAAAACTATGGCTACACCTTC,CASSLQGENYGYTF
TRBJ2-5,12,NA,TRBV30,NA,TGTGCCTGGAGTGGGGGGACGGAGACCCAGTACTTC,CAWSGGTETQYF
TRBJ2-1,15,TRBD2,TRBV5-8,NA,TGTGCCAGCAGCTTGGGACTAGCGGTCTACAATGAGCAGTTCTTC,CASSLGLAVYNEQFF
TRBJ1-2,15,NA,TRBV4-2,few,TGTGCCAGCAGCCAAGATCTGGAACATAACTATGGCTACACCTTC,CASSQDLEHNYGYTF